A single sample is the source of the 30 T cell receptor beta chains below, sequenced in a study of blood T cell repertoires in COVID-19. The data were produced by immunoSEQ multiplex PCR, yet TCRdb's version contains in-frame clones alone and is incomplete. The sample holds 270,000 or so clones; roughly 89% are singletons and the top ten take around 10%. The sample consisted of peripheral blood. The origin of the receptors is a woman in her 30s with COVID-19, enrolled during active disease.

Here the CDR3 DNA reads TGTGCCAGCCTCAAAAGGACAGGGGGCTCCTACGAGCAGTACTTC. The encoded protein is CASLKRTGGSYEQYF. V gene TRBV3-1 (or the pseudogene TRBV3-2) combines with J gene TRBJ2-7; 10 nucleotides match TRBD1. Germline CDR1 reads LGHDT; CDR2 reads YNNKEL (reference sequence). V lost 8 bases to trimming and J lost 0 bases; unmatched junction nucleotides: 7. The CDR3 runs 15 residues.

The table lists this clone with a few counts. The CDR3 sequence: CASTQQGSFTEQYF. In nucleotides, the CDR3 is TGTGCCAGCACCCAACAGGGTTCGTTTACGGAGCAGTACTTC. This rearrangement joins TRBV2 to TRBJ2-7, with a possible D match to TRBD1 (6 bases). The V gene's germline CDR1 is SNHLY and CDR2 FYNNEI. This CDR3 contains 14 residues. V lost 7 bases to trimming and J lost 7 bases, with 20 bases between them.

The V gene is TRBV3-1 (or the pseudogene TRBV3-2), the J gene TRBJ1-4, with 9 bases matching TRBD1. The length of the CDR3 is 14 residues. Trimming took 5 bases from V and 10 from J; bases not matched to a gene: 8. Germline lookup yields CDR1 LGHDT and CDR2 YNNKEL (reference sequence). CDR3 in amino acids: CASSITGGWGKLFF. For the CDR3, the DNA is TGTGCCAGCAGCATTACAGGGGGCTGGGGAAAACTGTTTTTT.

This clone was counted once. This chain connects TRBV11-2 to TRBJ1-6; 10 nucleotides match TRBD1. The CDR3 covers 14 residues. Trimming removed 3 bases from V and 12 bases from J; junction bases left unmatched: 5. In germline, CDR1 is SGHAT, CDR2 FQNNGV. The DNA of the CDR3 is TGTGCCAGCAGCTTGCCGGACAGGGGGGGACCCCTCCACTTT. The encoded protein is CASSLPDRGGPLHF.

The CDR3 nucleotides read TGTGCCAGCAGCCCCCAATTAGCGGGGGGCGCGGAGCAGTACTTC. Amino acids: CASSPQLAGGAEQYF. This chain links TRBV7-6 with TRBJ2-7; 10 bases line up with TRBD2. Losses at the gene ends were 5 bases for V and 7 bases for J; bases not matched to a gene: 11. The CDR3 totals 15 residues. Germline V gives CDR1 SGHVS, CDR2 FNYEAQ.

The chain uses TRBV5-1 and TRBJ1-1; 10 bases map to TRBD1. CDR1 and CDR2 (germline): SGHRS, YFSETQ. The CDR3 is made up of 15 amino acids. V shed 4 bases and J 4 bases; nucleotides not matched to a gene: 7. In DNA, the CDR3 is TGCGCCAGCAGCCTCCTGACAGGGGGCGGCACTGAAGCTTTCTTT. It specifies CASSLLTGGGTEAFF.

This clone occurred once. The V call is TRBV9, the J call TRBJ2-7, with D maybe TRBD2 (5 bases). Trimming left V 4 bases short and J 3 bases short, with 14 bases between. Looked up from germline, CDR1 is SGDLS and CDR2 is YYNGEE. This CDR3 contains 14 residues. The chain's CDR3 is CASSPPLADYEQYF. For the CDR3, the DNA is TGTGCCAGCAGCCCCCCTCTAGCCGACTACGAGCAGTACTTC.

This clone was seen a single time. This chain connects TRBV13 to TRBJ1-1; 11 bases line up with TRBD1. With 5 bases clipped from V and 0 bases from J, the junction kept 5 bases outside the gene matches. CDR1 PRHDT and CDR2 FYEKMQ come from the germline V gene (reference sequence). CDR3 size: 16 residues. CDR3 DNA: TGTGCCAGCAGCCGGACAGGGGGCGAGATGAACACTGAAGCTTTCTTT. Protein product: CASSRTGGEMNTEAFF.

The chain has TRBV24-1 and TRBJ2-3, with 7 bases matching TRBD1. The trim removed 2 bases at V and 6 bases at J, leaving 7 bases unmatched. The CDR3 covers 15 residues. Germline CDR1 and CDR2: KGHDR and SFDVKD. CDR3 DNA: TGTGCCACCAGTGATTCGGCGGACAGGCGGGATACGCAGTATTTT. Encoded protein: CATSDSADRRDTQYF.

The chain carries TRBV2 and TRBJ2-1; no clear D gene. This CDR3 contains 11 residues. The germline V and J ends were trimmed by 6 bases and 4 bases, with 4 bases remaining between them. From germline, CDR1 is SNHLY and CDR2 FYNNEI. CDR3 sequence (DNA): TGTGCCAGCAGAGAGTACAATGAGCAGTTCTTC. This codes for CASREYNEQFF. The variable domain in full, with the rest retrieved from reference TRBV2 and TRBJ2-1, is EPEVTQTPSHQVTQMGQEVILRCVPISNHLYFYWYRQILGQKVEFLVSFYNNEISEKSEIFDDQFSVERPDGSNFTLKIRSTKLEDSAMYFCASREYNEQFFGPGTRLTVL.

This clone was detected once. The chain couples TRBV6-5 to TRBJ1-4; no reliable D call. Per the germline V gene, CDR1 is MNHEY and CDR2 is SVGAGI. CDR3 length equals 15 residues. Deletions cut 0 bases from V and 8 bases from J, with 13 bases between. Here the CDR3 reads CASSYSFRVPEKLFF. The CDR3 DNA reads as TGTGCCAGCAGTTACTCTTTCCGGGTACCAGAAAAACTGTTTTTT.

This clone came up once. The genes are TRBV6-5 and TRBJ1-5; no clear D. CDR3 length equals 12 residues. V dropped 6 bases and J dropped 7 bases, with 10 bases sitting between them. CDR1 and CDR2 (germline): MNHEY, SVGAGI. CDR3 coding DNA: TGTGCCAGCAGCGGGGTAGGGCAGCCCCAGCATTTT. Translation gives CASSGVGQPQHF.

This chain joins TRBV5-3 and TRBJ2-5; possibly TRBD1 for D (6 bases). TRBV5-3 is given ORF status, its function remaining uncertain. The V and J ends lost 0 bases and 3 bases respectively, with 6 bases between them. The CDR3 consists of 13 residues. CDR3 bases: TGTGCCAGAAGCTTGGGGACAGAAGAGACCCAGTACTTC. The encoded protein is CARSLGTEETQYF.

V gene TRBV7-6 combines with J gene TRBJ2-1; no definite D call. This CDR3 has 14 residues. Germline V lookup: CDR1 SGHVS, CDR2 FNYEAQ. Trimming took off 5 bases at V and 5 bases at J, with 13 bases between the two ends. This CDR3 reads CASSPHQFDNEQFF. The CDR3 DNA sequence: TGTGCCAGCAGCCCCCACCAGTTCGACAATGAGCAGTTCTTC.

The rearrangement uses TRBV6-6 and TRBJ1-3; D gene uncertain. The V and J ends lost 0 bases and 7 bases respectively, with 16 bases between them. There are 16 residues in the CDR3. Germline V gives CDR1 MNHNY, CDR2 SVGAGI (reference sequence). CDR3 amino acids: CASSYSIWEGRNTIYF. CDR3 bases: TGTGCCAGCAGTTACTCGATCTGGGAGGGTCGGAACACCATATATTTT.

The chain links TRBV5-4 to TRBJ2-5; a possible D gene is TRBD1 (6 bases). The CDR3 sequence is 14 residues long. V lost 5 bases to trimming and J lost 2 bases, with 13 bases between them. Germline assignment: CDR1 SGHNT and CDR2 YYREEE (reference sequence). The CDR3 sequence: CASSLTGLQETQYF. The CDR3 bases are TGTGCCAGCAGTTTGACAGGCTTACAAGAGACCCAGTACTTC.

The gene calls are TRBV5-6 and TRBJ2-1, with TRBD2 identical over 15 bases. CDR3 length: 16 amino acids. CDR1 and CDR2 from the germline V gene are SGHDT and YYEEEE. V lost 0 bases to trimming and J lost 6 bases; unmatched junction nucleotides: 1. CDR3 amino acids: CASSLVGLAGGNEQFF. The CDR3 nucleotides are TGTGCCAGCAGCTTGGTGGGACTAGCGGGGGGCAATGAGCAGTTCTTC.

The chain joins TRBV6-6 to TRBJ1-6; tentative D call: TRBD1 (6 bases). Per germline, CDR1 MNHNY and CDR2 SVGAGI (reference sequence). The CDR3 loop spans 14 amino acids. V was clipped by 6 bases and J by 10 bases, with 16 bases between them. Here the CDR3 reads CASSGGGGSSPLHF. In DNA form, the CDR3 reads TGTGCCAGCAGCGGAGGGGGGGGTTCCTCACCCCTCCACTTT.

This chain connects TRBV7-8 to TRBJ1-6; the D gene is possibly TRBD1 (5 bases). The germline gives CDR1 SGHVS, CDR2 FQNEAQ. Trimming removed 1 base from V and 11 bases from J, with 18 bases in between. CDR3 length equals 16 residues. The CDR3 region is CASSLEEAPGNPPLHF. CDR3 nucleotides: TGTGCCAGCAGCTTAGAAGAGGCCCCAGGGAATCCACCCCTCCACTTT.

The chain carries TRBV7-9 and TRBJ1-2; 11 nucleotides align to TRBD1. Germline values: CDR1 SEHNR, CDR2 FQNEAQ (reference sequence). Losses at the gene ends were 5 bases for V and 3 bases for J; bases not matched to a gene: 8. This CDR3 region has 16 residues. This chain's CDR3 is CASSILPGQGDYGYTF. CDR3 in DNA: TGTGCCAGCAGCATTCTACCGGGACAGGGGGACTATGGCTACACCTTC.

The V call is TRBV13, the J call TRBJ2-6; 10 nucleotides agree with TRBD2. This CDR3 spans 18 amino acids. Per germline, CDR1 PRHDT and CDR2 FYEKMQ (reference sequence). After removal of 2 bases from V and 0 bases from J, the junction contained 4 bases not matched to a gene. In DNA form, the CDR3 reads TGTGCCAGCAGCTTATCGCTAGCGGGGGTCTCTGGGGCCAACGTCCTGACTTTC. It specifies CASSLSLAGVSGANVLTF.

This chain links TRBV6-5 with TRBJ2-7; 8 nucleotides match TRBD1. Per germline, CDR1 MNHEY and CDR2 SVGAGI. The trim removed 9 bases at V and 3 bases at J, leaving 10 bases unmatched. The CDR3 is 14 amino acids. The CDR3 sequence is CASLGPGGIYEQYF. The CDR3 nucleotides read TGTGCCAGTTTAGGGCCAGGGGGCATCTACGAGCAGTACTTC.

The CDR3 sequence: CASRGVSEQFF. The DNA for the CDR3 is TGTGCCAGCAGAGGGGTCTCAGAGCAGTTCTTC. The chain carries TRBV27 and TRBJ2-1, with D perhaps matching TRBD1 (5 bases). Germline V gene lookup returns CDR1 MNHEY and CDR2 SMNVEV (reference sequence). Trimming shortened V by 6 bases and J by 10 bases, and 10 bases separated the two germline ends. CDR3 length: 11 residues.

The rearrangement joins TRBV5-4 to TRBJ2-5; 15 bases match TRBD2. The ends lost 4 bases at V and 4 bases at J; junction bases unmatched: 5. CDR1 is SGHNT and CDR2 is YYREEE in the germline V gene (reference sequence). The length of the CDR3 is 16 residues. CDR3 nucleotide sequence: TGTGCCAGCAGCGGCGGGACTAGCGGGGGGCGAGAGACCCAGTACTTC. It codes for CASSGGTSGGRETQYF.

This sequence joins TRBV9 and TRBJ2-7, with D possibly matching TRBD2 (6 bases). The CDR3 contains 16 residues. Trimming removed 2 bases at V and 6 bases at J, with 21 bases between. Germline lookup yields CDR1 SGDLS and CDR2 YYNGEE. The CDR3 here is CASSVFGGPYPPEQYF. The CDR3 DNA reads TGTGCCAGCAGCGTTTTCGGGGGACCCTACCCCCCCGAGCAGTACTTC.

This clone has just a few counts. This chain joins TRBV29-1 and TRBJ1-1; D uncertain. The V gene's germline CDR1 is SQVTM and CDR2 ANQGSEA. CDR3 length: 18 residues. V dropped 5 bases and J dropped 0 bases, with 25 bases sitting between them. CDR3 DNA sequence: TGCAGCGTTCCAGGAGGGCGGGGAAACCCCCGCATGAACACTGAAGCTTTCTTT. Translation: CSVPGGRGNPRMNTEAFF.

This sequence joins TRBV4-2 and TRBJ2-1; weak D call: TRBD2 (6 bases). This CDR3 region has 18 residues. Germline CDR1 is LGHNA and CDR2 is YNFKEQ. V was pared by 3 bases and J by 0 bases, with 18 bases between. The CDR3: CASSHRAGSFFSYNEQFF. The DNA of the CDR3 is TGTGCCAGCAGCCACCGAGCGGGCTCATTCTTCTCCTACAATGAGCAGTTCTTC.

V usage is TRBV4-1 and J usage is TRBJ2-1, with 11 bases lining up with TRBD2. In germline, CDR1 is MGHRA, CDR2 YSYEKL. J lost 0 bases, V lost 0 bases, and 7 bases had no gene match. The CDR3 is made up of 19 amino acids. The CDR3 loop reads CASSQDPLAGDLSYNEQFF. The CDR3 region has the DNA TGCGCCAGCAGCCAAGATCCACTAGCGGGGGACCTCTCCTACAATGAGCAGTTCTTC.

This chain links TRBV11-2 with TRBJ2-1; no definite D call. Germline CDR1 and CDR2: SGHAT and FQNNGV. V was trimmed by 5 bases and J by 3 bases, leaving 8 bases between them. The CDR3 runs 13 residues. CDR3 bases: TGTGCCAGCAGCCCCAATAGCTACAATGAGCAGTTCTTC. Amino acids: CASSPNSYNEQFF. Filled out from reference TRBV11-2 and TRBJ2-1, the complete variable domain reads EAGVAQSPRYKIIEKRQSVAFWCNPISGHATLYWYQQILGQGPKLLIQFQNNGVVDDSQLPKDRFSAERLKGVDSTLKIQPAKLEDSAVYLCASSPNSYNEQFFGPGTRLTVL.

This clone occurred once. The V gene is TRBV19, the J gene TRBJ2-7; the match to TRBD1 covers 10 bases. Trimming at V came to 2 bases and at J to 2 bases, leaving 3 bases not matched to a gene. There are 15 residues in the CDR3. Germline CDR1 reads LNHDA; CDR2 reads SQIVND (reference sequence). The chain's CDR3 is CASSISGTGAYEQYF. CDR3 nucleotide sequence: TGTGCCAGTAGTATATCCGGGACAGGGGCCTACGAGCAGTACTTC. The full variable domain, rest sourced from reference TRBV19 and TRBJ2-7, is DGGITQSPKYLFRKEGQNVTLSCEQNLNHDAMYWYRQDPGQGLRLIYYSQIVNDFQKGDIAEGYSVSREKKESFPLTVTSAQKNPTAFYLCASSISGTGAYEQYFGPGTRLTVT.